Listed here are 29 T cell receptor beta chains from one sample, sequenced in a study of regulatory T cells in long-lasting Graves disease. Arm-PCR with iRepertoire HTBI primers amplified the CDR3 regions for these TCR beta libraries. TCRdb passed the multiplex PCR reads through MiXCR, listing each CDR3 protein once. This sample has roughly 430,000 distinct CDR3 sequences, with roughly 15% found just once. As for time point: newly diagnosed GD, antithyroid drugs for less than 3 months. From PBMCs, RNA was extracted and then used to make the TCR library. The data also belong to a second study, concerning T cells in Graves' hyperthyroidism and ophthalmopathy.

The material sequenced was peripheral blood mononuclear cells (PBMCs), taken at new diagnosis, from a patient treated with antithyroid drugs. The receptors stem from a woman aged 25-40 years with Graves disease.

This clonotype appeared a few times. This chain joins TRBV7-9 and TRBJ1-1; 9 bases are shared with TRBD1. Germline CDR1 and CDR2: SEHNR and FQNEAQ (reference sequence). CDR3 size: 14 residues. After removal of 4 bases from V and 4 bases from J, the junction contained 4 bases not matched to a gene. The CDR3 region is CASSWDREVTEAFF. CDR3 in DNA: TGTGCCAGCAGCTGGGACAGGGAGGTCACTGAAGCTTTCTTT.

This chain connects TRBV6-2 or TRBV6-3 to TRBJ1-1, with D perhaps matching TRBD1 (5 bases). The V gene's germline CDR1 is MNHEY and CDR2 SVGEGT. Trimming shortened V by 0 bases and J by 4 bases, and 24 bases separated the two germline ends. The length of the CDR3 is 19 residues. CDR3 sequence (DNA): TGTGCCAGCAGTTACTCAGCTTGGGGGGACTACAACCCGGGCACTGAAGCTTTCTTT. Its translation: CASSYSAWGDYNPGTEAFF.

The sample holds a few counts of this clonotype. The genes are TRBV29-1 and TRBJ1-5; D unresolved. The V gene's germline CDR1 is SQVTM and CDR2 ANQGSEA. Trimming shortened V by 3 bases and J by 7 bases, and 13 bases separated the two germline ends. The CDR3 covers 13 residues. The CDR3 loop is CSVEVNSGQPQHF. In DNA, the CDR3 is TGCAGCGTTGAGGTCAACTCGGGGCAGCCCCAGCATTTT.

This clonotype was seen at least ten times. J is TRBJ1-5 and V is TRBV6-1; the D is unclear. Germline CDR1 MNHNS, CDR2 SASEGT. The V and J ends lost 4 bases and 7 bases respectively, with 17 bases between them. This CDR3 comprises 15 residues. The CDR3 DNA sequence: TGTGCCAGCAGTGTGTATAACCTACAGTTCCAGCCCCAGCATTTT. It translates to CASSVYNLQFQPQHF.

This clonotype was seen more than once but under ten times. The genes are TRBV7-3 and TRBJ2-2, with no clear D. CDR3 length: 16 residues. From germline, CDR1 is SGHTA and CDR2 FQGTGA. V was shortened by 2 bases and J by 2 bases, with 12 bases between the two germline ends. The CDR3 region is CASSLLVARNTGELFF. In DNA form, the CDR3 reads TGTGCCAGCAGCTTACTTGTGGCCAGAAACACCGGGGAGCTGTTTTTT.

This clonotype was counted between two and nine times. The rearrangement links TRBV7-9 to TRBJ2-7, with 8 bases lining up with TRBD1. V lost 5 bases, J lost 2 bases, and 11 bases stayed unmatched. The CDR3 runs to 16 residues. Germline CDR1 and CDR2: SEHNR and FQNEAQ (reference sequence). The CDR3, as DNA: TGTGCCAGCAGCGGAGCAGGGGGCGCGTCCACCTACGAGCAGTACTTC. Translated: CASSGAGGASTYEQYF. The variable domain in full, completed from reference TRBV7-9 and TRBJ2-7, reads DTGVSQNPRHKITKRGQNVTFRCDPISEHNRLYWYRQTLGQGPEFLTYFQNEAQLEKSRLLSDRFSAERPKGSFSTLEIQRTEQGDSAMYLCASSGAGGASTYEQYFGPGTRLTVT.

CDR3 bases: TGCGCCAGCAGCTCGGGACACGGAGATAATTCACCCCTCCACTTT. Translating it yields CASSSGHGDNSPLHF. This chain links TRBV5-1 with TRBJ1-6; maybe TRBD1 (6 bases). Trimming left V 3 bases short and J 5 bases short, with 12 bases between. The CDR3 spans 15 residues. Germline V gives CDR1 SGHRS, CDR2 YFSETQ. Drawing the rest from reference TRBV5-1 and TRBJ1-6, the complete variable domain is KAGVTQTPRYLIKTRGQQVTLSCSPISGHRSVSWYQQTPGQGLQFLFEYFSETQRNKGNFPGRFSGRQFSNSRSEMNVSTLELGDSALYLCASSSGHGDNSPLHFGNGTRLTVT.

At least ten counts were recorded for this clonotype. The J gene is TRBJ1-1, the V gene TRBV2, with D perhaps matching TRBD1 (5 bases). V gave up 6 bases and J gave up 0 bases, with 8 bases separating them. Germline CDR1 and CDR2: SNHLY and FYNNEI. This CDR3 contains 13 residues. CDR3 in amino acids: CASRRQMNTEAFF. For the CDR3, the DNA is TGTGCCAGCAGACGACAGATGAACACTGAAGCTTTCTTT.

J is TRBJ2-2 and V is TRBV20-1; TRBD2 might be the D (5 bases). The V gene's germline CDR1 is DFQATT and CDR2 SNEGSKA (reference sequence). The V and J ends lost 2 bases and 4 bases respectively, with 8 bases between them. The CDR3 runs to 13 residues. The CDR3 spells CSARLAPTGELFF. CDR3 DNA sequence: TGCAGTGCTAGACTAGCCCCCACCGGGGAGCTGTTTTTT.

The V call is TRBV25-1, the J call TRBJ2-1; D may be TRBD1 (5 bases). V shed 1 base and J shed 15 bases, with 16 bases lying between them. Germline CDR1 and CDR2: MGHDK and SYGVNS. This CDR3 has 13 amino acids. In DNA, the CDR3 is TGTGCCAGCAGTGAATGGGAACAGGCTCCATCGTTCTTC. Its translation: CASSEWEQAPSFF.

At least ten counts were recorded for this clonotype. The chain combines TRBV6-1 with TRBJ2-5; 10 bases align to TRBD2. CDR3 size: 19 residues. V gave up 10 bases and J gave up 2 bases; unmatched junction bases: 22. Germline values: CDR1 MNHNS, CDR2 SASEGT. CDR3 in DNA: TGTGCCAACCCACCTAAATCTAGCGGGAGAGGGGTGAGGCAAGAGACCCAGTACTTC. Translation gives CANPPKSSGRGVRQETQYF.

CDR3 in DNA: TGTGCCAGCAGTTACCCAGGATCCGGGGTTCGGGCTGGAAACACCATATATTTT. This codes for CASSYPGSGVRAGNTIYF. This sequence joins TRBV28 and TRBJ1-3; D is undetermined. Germline V gene sequence: CDR1 MDHEN, CDR2 SYDVKM. The V end was cut by 4 bases, the J end by 2 bases, with 21 bases between. The CDR3 runs to 18 residues.

A few counts support this clonotype. A junction end diverges from the germline sequence, so it may reflect a read error. The rearrangement uses TRBV11-2 and TRBJ2-4; 10 nucleotides align to TRBD2. There are 17 residues in the CDR3. Germline V CDR1 and CDR2: SGHAT, FQNNGV. The CDR3 is CASSQREGRGDKNIQYF. DNA of the CDR3: TGCGCCAGCAGCCAGCGGGAGGGGAGAGGGGACAAAAACATTCAGTACTTC.

This clonotype showed up many times. The chain uses TRBV11-2 and TRBJ2-1, with TRBD2 matching over 9 bases. CDR1 is SGHAT, CDR2 FQNNGV, per germline. The CDR3 is 18 amino acids. The V and J ends lost 1 base and 6 bases, in that order; junction bases with no gene match: 13. The DNA for the CDR3 is TGTGCCAGCAGCTTAGCTGCCTTGGTGGAGCGGGAGGTCAATGAGCAGTTCTTC. Translation gives CASSLAALVEREVNEQFF.

The sample holds a few counts of this clonotype. The chain joins TRBV15 to TRBJ2-2, with 10 bases that match TRBD1. V lost 3 bases, J lost 6 bases, and 4 bases stayed unmatched. Looked up from germline, CDR1 is LNHNV and CDR2 is YYDKDF (reference sequence). The CDR3 has 15 residues. This chain's CDR3 is CATSRGQGPAGELFF. The CDR3 coding sequence is TGTGCCACCAGCAGGGGACAGGGGCCAGCCGGGGAGCTGTTTTTT.

The table lists this clonotype with many counts. J is TRBJ1-1 and V is TRBV20-1; perhaps TRBD1 as D (6 bases). Trimming pared 2 bases from V and 1 base from J, leaving 17 bases between. Per the germline V gene, CDR1 is DFQATT and CDR2 is SNEGSKA (reference sequence). The CDR3 has 16 residues. The CDR3 DNA is TGCAGTGCTAGAAGGGGGGGGGCCACCCGGAACACTGAAGCTTTCTTT. Protein: CSARRGGATRNTEAFF.

This clonotype has only a few counts. The J gene is TRBJ2-1, the V gene TRBV6-1; 10 bases align to TRBD2. The CDR3 loop spans 18 amino acids. The germline V gene encodes CDR1 MNHNS and CDR2 SASEGT. Unmatched junction bases numbered 21, after V lost 6 bases and J lost 10 bases. The CDR3: CASSSSLLAGVTGGEQFF. In DNA form, the CDR3 reads TGTGCCAGCAGCTCCTCACTTCTAGCGGGAGTCACTGGAGGGGAGCAGTTCTTC.

This clonotype showed up just a few times. The chain has TRBV6-2 or TRBV6-3 and TRBJ1-6; D call uncertain. Germline V gene sequence: CDR1 MNHEY, CDR2 SVGEGT. The CDR3 has 14 residues. The V and J ends lost 3 bases and 7 bases respectively, with 10 bases between them. CDR3 DNA: TGTGCCAGCAGTTATGGGCCACCCAATTCACCCCTCCACTTT. Translating gives CASSYGPPNSPLHF.

This clonotype was recorded many times. The chain joins TRBV27 to TRBJ2-1; the D is unclear. Per the germline V gene, CDR1 is MNHEY and CDR2 is SMNVEV (reference sequence). Trimming shortened V by 5 bases and J by 9 bases, and 14 bases separated the two germline ends. This CDR3 has 13 amino acids. The CDR3 coding sequence is TGTGCCAGCAGTCCCATGGGATGGGGTGAGCAGTTCTTC. It encodes CASSPMGWGEQFF.

This clonotype has only one observation. V gene TRBV20-1 combines with J gene TRBJ2-1, with 11 bases identical to TRBD2. V shed 1 base and J 6 bases; nucleotides not matched to a gene: 8. Germline lookup yields CDR1 DFQATT and CDR2 SNEGSKA (reference sequence). This CDR3 comprises 16 residues. CDR3: CSARVTSGSAFNEQFF. The CDR3 DNA follows: TGCAGTGCTAGAGTAACTAGCGGGAGTGCCTTCAATGAGCAGTTCTTC.

This clonotype has at least ten counts. The chain carries TRBV12-5 and TRBJ2-1; 13 bases match TRBD2. Germline V gives CDR1 LGHNT, CDR2 FRNRAP. The CDR3 runs 15 residues. V lost 2 bases to trimming and J lost 7 bases; unmatched junction nucleotides: 2. Written as DNA, the CDR3 is TGTGCTAGTGGTTTGACTAGCGGGAGGGTTAATGAGCAGTTCTTC. Its translation: CASGLTSGRVNEQFF. Full variable domain (rest looked up from reference TRBV12-5 and TRBJ2-1): DARVTQTPRHKVTEMGQEVTMRCQPILGHNTVFWYRQTMMQGLELLAYFRNRAPLDDSGMPKDRFSAEMPDATLATLKIQPSEPRDSAVYFCASGLTSGRVNEQFFGPGTRLTVL.

The chain is built from TRBV15 and TRBJ1-4; D unresolved. The germline V and J ends were trimmed by 5 bases and 6 bases, with 16 bases remaining between them. CDR1 is LNHNV, CDR2 YYDKDF, per germline (reference sequence). The CDR3 runs 15 residues. The DNA of the CDR3 is TGTGCCACCAGCGGGCCAGGAGTCTTGGATGAAAAACTGTTTTTT. It yields the protein CATSGPGVLDEKLFF.

The chain joins TRBV7-9 to TRBJ1-6; D possibly corresponds to TRBD1 (6 bases). Germline CDR1 and CDR2: SEHNR and FQNEAQ (reference sequence). Deletions cut 7 bases from V and 7 bases from J, with 17 bases between. This CDR3 comprises 15 residues. The CDR3 bases are TGTGCCAGCAAGGGGGAGGGCCACTTAAATTCACCCCTCCACTTT. It specifies CASKGEGHLNSPLHF. Drawing the rest from reference TRBV7-9 and TRBJ1-6, the complete variable domain is DTGVSQNPRHKITKRGQNVTFRCDPISEHNRLYWYRQTLGQGPEFLTYFQNEAQLEKSRLLSDRFSAERPKGSFSTLEIQRTEQGDSAMYLCASKGEGHLNSPLHFGNGTRLTVT.

The V call is TRBV3-1, the J call TRBJ1-4, with D perhaps TRBD1 (5 bases). The germline CDR1 and CDR2 sequences are LGHDT and YNNKEL (reference sequence). Trimming took 10 bases from V and 7 from J, leaving 13 bases between them. The CDR3 consists of 12 residues. CDR3 in amino acids: CATGAEGEKLFF. CDR3 sequence (DNA): TGTGCCACCGGGGCCGAGGGTGAAAAACTGTTTTTT.

This clonotype showed up many times. The chain is built from TRBV11-2 and TRBJ2-3, with a weak D call TRBD2 (6 bases). The CDR3 has 16 residues. With 3 bases removed from V and 2 bases from J, the gap between germline ends came to 15 bases. CDR1 is SGHAT and CDR2 is FQNNGV in the germline V gene. DNA for the CDR3: TGTGCCAGCAGCTTTAGTTCGGGAGCCATCACAGATACGCAGTATTTT. It encodes CASSFSSGAITDTQYF.

The sample holds a few counts of this clonotype. This sequence joins TRBV10-1 and TRBJ1-6; TRBD1 might be the D (5 bases). This CDR3 has 12 amino acids. Germline V gives CDR1 WNHNN, CDR2 SYGVQD (reference sequence). V lost 2 bases and J lost 13, with 9 bases in between. The CDR3 sequence is CASSERGGPLHF. CDR3 coding DNA: TGCGCCAGCAGTGAGCGCGGGGGTCCCCTCCACTTT.

This clonotype was seen repeatedly, ten times or more. J is TRBJ2-1 and V is TRBV7-2, with 9 positions matching TRBD2. Germline V CDR1 and CDR2: SGHTA, FQGNSA. The trim removed 10 bases at V and 1 base at J, leaving 17 bases unmatched. This CDR3 is built from 18 residues. CDR3 loop: CATRGSGRFSGSYNEQFF. DNA of the CDR3: TGTGCCACAAGGGGTAGCGGGAGATTCTCAGGGTCCTACAATGAGCAGTTCTTC.

This clonotype was detected ten times or more. The V gene is TRBV12-3 or TRBV12-4, the J gene TRBJ2-7; possibly TRBD1 for D (5 bases). V shed 7 bases and J shed 3 bases, with 22 bases lying between them. This CDR3 is 16 amino acids long. Here the CDR3 DNA reads TGTGCCAGCAAAACAGGCGGTGGAATACTTAGCTACGAGCAGTACTTC. Its protein is CASKTGGGILSYEQYF.

Ten or more counts support this clonotype. The chain combines TRBV20-1 with TRBJ2-7; possible D gene TRBD2, 6 bases. The CDR3 runs 12 residues. CDR1 is DFQATT, CDR2 SNEGSKA, per germline (reference sequence). Trimming removed 3 bases at V and 3 bases at J, with 9 bases between. CDR3 bases: TGCAGTGCTAGCGGGAGTGTCTACGAGCAGTACTTC. Protein sequence: CSASGSVYEQYF.